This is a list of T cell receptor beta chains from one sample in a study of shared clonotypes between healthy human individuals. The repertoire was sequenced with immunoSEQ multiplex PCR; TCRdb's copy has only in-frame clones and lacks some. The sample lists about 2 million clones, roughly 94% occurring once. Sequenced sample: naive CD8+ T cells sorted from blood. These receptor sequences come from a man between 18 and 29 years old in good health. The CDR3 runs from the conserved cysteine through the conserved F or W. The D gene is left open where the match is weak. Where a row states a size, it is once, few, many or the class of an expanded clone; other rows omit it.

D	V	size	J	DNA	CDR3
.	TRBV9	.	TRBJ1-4	TGTGCCAGCAGCGTCGGGGGGGAGGATGAAAAACTGTTTTTT	CASSVGGEDEKLFF
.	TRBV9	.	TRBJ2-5	TGTGCCAGCAGCGGTAACTACAACGTCGAGACCCAGTACTTC	CASSGNYNVETQYF
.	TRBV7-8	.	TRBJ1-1	TGTGCCAGCTCGGGGGGGATAAACACTGAAGCTTTCTTT	CASSGGINTEAFF
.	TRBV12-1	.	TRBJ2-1	TGTGCCAGCAGCTTTGGGAAACAGCGGGAGTATTGGTATGAGCAGTTCTTC	CASSFGKQREYWYEQFF
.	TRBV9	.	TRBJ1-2	TGTGCCAGCAGCGTTATGACAGTCCATGGCTACACCTTC	CASSVMTVHGYTF
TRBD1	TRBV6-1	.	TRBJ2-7	TGTGCCGGAAGGGGACAGGGGCCCTACGAGCAGTACTTC	CAGRGQGPYEQYF
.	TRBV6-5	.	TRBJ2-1	TGTGCCAGCAGCTCCCCCGGCTCCTACAATGAGCAGTTCTTC	CASSSPGSYNEQFF
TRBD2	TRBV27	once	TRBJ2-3	TGTGCCAGCAGTATTAGCGGGGGGCCATTAGATACGCAGTATTTT	CASSISGGPLDTQYF
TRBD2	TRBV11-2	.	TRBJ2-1	TGTGCCAGCAGCCGTACTAGCGGGGACTACAATGAGCAGTTCTTC	CASSRTSGDYNEQFF
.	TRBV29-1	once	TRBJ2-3	TGCAGCGTTAGAACGGGAGACACAGATACGCAGTATTTT	CSVRTGDTDTQYF
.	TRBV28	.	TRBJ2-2	TGTGCCAGCAGCCCCCAGGGGTCGACCGGGGAGCTGTTTTTT	CASSPQGSTGELFF
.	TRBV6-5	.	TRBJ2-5	TGTGCCAGCAGCAGATACAGGCTCCAAGAGACCCAGTACTTC	CASSRYRLQETQYF
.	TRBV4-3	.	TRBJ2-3	TGCGCCAGCAGCCCCGGCCGGGGAACAGATACGCAGTATTTT	CASSPGRGTDTQYF
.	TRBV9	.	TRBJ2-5	TGTGCCAGCAGCGTAGACGGGGCGACCCAGTACTTC	CASSVDGATQYF
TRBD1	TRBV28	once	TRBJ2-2	TGTGCCAGCAGTCTAACCGGGACAGGGGGCCCCGGGGAGCTGTTTTTT	CASSLTGTGGPGELFF
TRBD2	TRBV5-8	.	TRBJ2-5	TGTGCCAGCAGCTCGGGACTAGGGCTGGAGACCCAGTACTTC	CASSSGLGLETQYF
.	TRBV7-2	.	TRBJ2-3	TGTGCCAGCAGCTCCCCCCGGGGCGCTATCTCAGATACGCAGTATTTT	CASSSPRGAISDTQYF
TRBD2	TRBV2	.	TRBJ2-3	TGTGCCAGACTCGGACTAGCGGAAAGCACAGATACGCAGTATTTT	CARLGLAESTDTQYF
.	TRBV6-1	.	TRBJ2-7	TGTGCCAGCAGGGACAGTTCCTCCTACGAGCAGTACTTC	CASRDSSSYEQYF
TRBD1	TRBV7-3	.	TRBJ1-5	TGTGCCAGCAGCTTAGTAAGCCGGGACAGGGAGTCCCCCCAAAATCAGCCCCAGCATTTT	CASSLVSRDRESPQNQPQHF
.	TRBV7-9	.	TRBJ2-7	TGTGCCAGCAGCTCTCTCCGGGACGAGCAGTACTTC	CASSSLRDEQYF
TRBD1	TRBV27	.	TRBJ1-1	TGTGCCAGCAGCCGGACAGGGACCACTGAAGCTTTCTTT	CASSRTGTTEAFF
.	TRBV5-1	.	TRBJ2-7	TGCGCCAGCAGCTTGGGGGACGTGGCCTACGAGCAGTACTTC	CASSLGDVAYEQYF
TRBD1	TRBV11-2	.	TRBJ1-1	TGTGCCAGCAGCAAAAACCGGGACAGGGACACTGAAGCTTTCTTT	CASSKNRDRDTEAFF
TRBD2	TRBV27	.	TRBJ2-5	TGTGCCAGCAACCCGCTGGCGGGGGGCGAGGGAGAGACCCAGTACTTC	CASNPLAGGEGETQYF
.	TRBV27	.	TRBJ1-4	TGTGCCAGCAGTCCCCAGTCTGCAACTAATGAAAAACTGTTTTTT	CASSPQSATNEKLFF
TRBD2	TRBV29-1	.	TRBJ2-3	TGCAGCGTTGAGGGGGGGGAAGTGTCGAGCACAGATACGCAGTATTTT	CSVEGGEVSSTDTQYF
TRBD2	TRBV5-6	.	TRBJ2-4	TGTGCCACCCATAGCGGGAGTAGGAACATTCAGTACTTC	CATHSGSRNIQYF
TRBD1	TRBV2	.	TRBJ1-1	TGTGCCAGCAGCTGGACAGGGGGCGCGGAAGCTTTCTTT	CASSWTGGAEAFF
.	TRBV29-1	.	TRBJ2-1	TGCAGCGTTGTGGGACTCGACTACAATGAGCAGTTCTTC	CSVVGLDYNEQFF
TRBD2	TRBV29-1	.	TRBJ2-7	TGCAGCGTAGAAGGGGACGGGAGGGAGTACTTC	CSVEGDGREYF
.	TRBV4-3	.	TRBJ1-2	TGCGCCAGCAGCCAAGACGTCCGGACTAGCTATGGCTACACCTTC	CASSQDVRTSYGYTF
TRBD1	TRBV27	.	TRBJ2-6	TGTGCCAGCAGTTTTACAGGGGGAGCTGGGGCCAACGTCCTGACTTTC	CASSFTGGAGANVLTF
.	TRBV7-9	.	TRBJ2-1	TGTGCCAGCAGCTTAGAGTCGTACAATGAGCAGTTCTTC	CASSLESYNEQFF
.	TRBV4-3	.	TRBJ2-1	TGCGCCAGCAGCCCCGGGCACGGGGAGGGGGGCTACAATGAGCAGTTCTTC	CASSPGHGEGGYNEQFF
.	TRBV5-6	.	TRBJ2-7	TGTGCCAGCAGCTTAAGTCAGGGTGGGTACGAGCAGTACTTC	CASSLSQGGYEQYF
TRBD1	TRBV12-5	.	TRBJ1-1	TGTGCTAGTGGCCTTGGAACCACCGCAGGACAGGGAGGAACTGAAGCTTTCTTT	CASGLGTTAGQGGTEAFF
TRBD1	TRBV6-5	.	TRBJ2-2	TGTGCCAGCGGCCGGGACAGGAGAGACACCGGGGAGCTGTTTTTT	CASGRDRRDTGELFF
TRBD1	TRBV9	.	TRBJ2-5	TGTGCCAGCAGCTGGGGACAGGGGGAAGAGACCCAGTACTTC	CASSWGQGEETQYF
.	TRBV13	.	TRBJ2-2	TGTGCCAGCAGCCCGTGGGGGAGTAGCCGCCCAGGGGAGCTGTTTTTT	CASSPWGSSRPGELFF
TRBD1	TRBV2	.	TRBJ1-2	TGTGCCAGCAGTGAAAGGGCAGGGGGCAAATCTAACTATGGCTACACCTTC	CASSERAGGKSNYGYTF
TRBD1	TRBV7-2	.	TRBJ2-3	TGTGCCAGCAGCCTGGGACAGGGGGCGGCAGATACGCAGTATTTT	CASSLGQGAADTQYF
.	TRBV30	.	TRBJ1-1	TGTGCCTGGAGTACGGGCTTTGGGACTGAAGCTTTCTTT	CAWSTGFGTEAFF
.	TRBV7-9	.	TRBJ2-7	TGTGCCAGCAGCTCTCCGCAGGGGCACTCCTACGAGCAGTACTTC	CASSSPQGHSYEQYF
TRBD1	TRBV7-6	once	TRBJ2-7	TGTGCCAGCAGCTTAGAGACAGGGAAAGGATACGAGCAGTACTTC	CASSLETGKGYEQYF